Listed here are 18 T cell receptor beta chains from one sample, sequenced in a study of technical replicates of blood from a few donors. Produced via immunoSEQ multiplex PCR; TCRdb's table is partial and in-frame only. The table includes about 59,000 clones, 93% detected once. Source material: PBMCs. The receptors here all came from a human donor in good health. Some clones in this sample may be carry-over from other donors' samples.

V is TRBV6-6 and J is TRBJ1-2; D gene ambiguous. V lost 0 bases to trimming and J lost 3 bases, with 11 bases between them. The CDR3 covers 15 residues. Germline V gene lookup returns CDR1 MNHNY and CDR2 SVGAGI (reference sequence). The chain's CDR3 is CASSYSTGLDYGYTF. The CDR3 coding sequence is TGTGCCAGCAGTTACTCGACTGGGTTAGACTATGGCTACACCTTC.

The gene calls are TRBV5-1 and TRBJ2-2, with 8 nucleotides matching TRBD1. J gave up 6 bases and V 1 base, and 2 bases lay outside the gene matches. The CDR3 loop spans 14 amino acids. In germline, CDR1 is SGHRS, CDR2 YFSETQ. The CDR3 coding sequence is TGCGCCAGCAGCTTGCCAGGGGGCCCCGGGGAGCTGTTTTTT. This gives the protein CASSLPGGPGELFF.

The chain uses TRBV2 and TRBJ1-4; TRBD1 agrees at 8 bases. CDR3 length: 14 residues. Germline CDR1 SNHLY, CDR2 FYNNEI. Germline trimming cut 3 bases from V and 5 bases from J; bases unmatched to any gene: 2. This CDR3 is CASSDRTGNEKLFF. CDR3 DNA: TGTGCCAGCAGTGATCGGACAGGGAATGAAAAACTGTTTTTT.

This chain uses TRBV28 with TRBJ1-2; D not certain. Deletions cut 7 bases from V and 2 bases from J, with 5 bases between. This CDR3 contains 11 residues. The V gene's germline CDR1 is MDHEN and CDR2 SYDVKM. CDR3 sequence: CASTGNYGYTF. CDR3 sequence (DNA): TGTGCCAGCACGGGGAACTATGGCTACACCTTC.

The rearrangement joins TRBV7-3 to TRBJ2-7, with TRBD2 as a possible D gene (5 bases). The CDR3 loop spans 14 amino acids. Germline V lookup: CDR1 SGHTA, CDR2 FQGTGA. Trimming shortened V by 1 base and J by 3 bases, and 10 bases separated the two germline ends. This CDR3 reads CASSLIPGGYEQYF. CDR3 DNA sequence: TGTGCCAGCAGCTTAATACCAGGAGGCTACGAGCAGTACTTC.

This chain joins TRBV7-2 and TRBJ2-7; D not certain. The germline V gene has CDR1 SGHTA and CDR2 FQGNSA. The CDR3 totals 17 residues. The V and J ends lost 3 bases and 0 bases respectively, with 18 bases between them. DNA of the CDR3: TGTGCCAGCAGCTTGGGTAAATTTGGGCCGAGCTCCTACGAGCAGTACTTC. Translating gives CASSLGKFGPSSYEQYF.

The chain has TRBV5-6 and TRBJ2-7, with 8 positions matching TRBD1. Germline values: CDR1 SGHDT, CDR2 YYEEEE. The CDR3 runs 15 residues. J gave up 0 bases and V 2 bases, and 4 bases lay outside the gene matches. In nucleotides, the CDR3 is TGTGCCAGCAGCTTCGACAGGGGCTACTCCTACGAGCAGTACTTC. Amino acids: CASSFDRGYSYEQYF.

V gene TRBV4-3 combines with J gene TRBJ2-1; TRBD2 matches at 10 bases. The CDR3 has 15 residues. Unmatched junction bases numbered 6, after V lost 1 base and J lost 9 bases. Germline assignment: CDR1 LGHNA and CDR2 YSLEER. CDR3 nucleotide sequence: TGCGCCAGCAGCCAAGTAGCGGGAGGAGAGTTTGAGCAGTTCTTC. Translation: CASSQVAGGEFEQFF.

The J gene is TRBJ2-7, the V gene TRBV18, with a possible D match to TRBD1 (7 bases). This CDR3 is built from 13 residues. Germline CDR1 reads KGHSH; CDR2 reads LQKENI. Trimming removed 6 bases at V and 3 bases at J, with 12 bases between. CDR3 loop: CASSEGQSYEQYF. The CDR3 DNA sequence: TGTGCCAGCTCGGAGGGACAGAGCTACGAGCAGTACTTC.

The chain employs TRBV4-1 and TRBJ1-5, with TRBD1 identical over 8 bases. Germline assignment: CDR1 MGHRA and CDR2 YSYEKL. J lost 7 bases, V lost 1 base, and 3 bases had no gene match. The CDR3 is 14 amino acids. CDR3 nucleotides: TGCGCCAGCAGCCAAGGGACAGGGCTACAGCCCCAGCATTTT. Amino acids: CASSQGTGLQPQHF.

The chain couples TRBV25-1 to TRBJ2-1, with 10 bases lining up with TRBD1. The CDR3 has 13 residues. V was pared by 5 bases and J by 6 bases, with 1 base of the junction left unmatched. The germline CDR1 and CDR2 sequences are MGHDK and SYGVNS. The CDR3 spells CASSRTGGNEQFF. The CDR3 DNA follows: TGTGCCAGCAGTCGGACAGGGGGCAATGAGCAGTTCTTC. The complete variable domain, with remaining parts taken from reference TRBV25-1 and TRBJ2-1, reads EADIYQTPRYLVIGTGKKITLECSQTMGHDKMYWYQQDPGMELHLIHYSYGVNSTEKGDLSSESTVSRIRTEHFPLTLESARPSHTSQYLCASSRTGGNEQFFGPGTRLTVL.

The gene calls are TRBV5-1 and TRBJ1-6, with 8 bases matching TRBD1. From germline, CDR1 is SGHRS and CDR2 YFSETQ. Trimming took 0 bases from V and 10 from J; bases not matched to a gene: 6. This CDR3 contains 15 residues. The CDR3 sequence is CASSLDGQGRSPLHF. The CDR3 nucleotides read TGCGCCAGCAGCTTGGATGGACAGGGTCGATCACCCCTCCACTTT.

This chain links TRBV7-3 with TRBJ2-1; possible D gene TRBD1, 5 bases. This CDR3 spans 14 amino acids. From germline, CDR1 is SGHTA and CDR2 FQGTGA. The V gene lost 5 bases and the J gene lost 9 bases, with 17 bases spanning the gap. CDR3 bases: TGTGCCAGCAGCACTCTCGCAGGGTCCGGTGAGCAGTTCTTC. It is translated as CASSTLAGSGEQFF. Full variable domain (missing parts from reference TRBV7-3 and TRBJ2-1): GAGVSQTPSNKVTEKGKYVELRCDPISGHTALYWYRQSLGQGPEFLIYFQGTGAADDSGLPNDRFFAVRPEGSVSTLKIQRTERGDSAVYLCASSTLAGSGEQFFGPGTRLTVL.

The chain joins TRBV30 to TRBJ2-6, with 12 bases aligning to TRBD1. The CDR3 loop spans 16 amino acids. CDR1 and CDR2 (germline): GTSNPN, SVGIG (reference sequence). V shed 4 bases and J 2 bases; nucleotides not matched to a gene: 3. CDR3 sequence (DNA): TGTGCCTGGATGGGGACAGGGGGCGCTGGGGCCAACGTCCTGACTTTC. Its translation: CAWMGTGGAGANVLTF.

The chain recombines TRBV4-1 with TRBJ1-1; D gene ambiguous. Looked up from germline, CDR1 is MGHRA and CDR2 is YSYEKL. V gave up 1 base and J gave up 0 bases, with 9 bases separating them. The CDR3 length is 15 residues. CDR3 amino acids: CASSQGYTLNTEAFF. CDR3 DNA sequence: TGCGCCAGCAGCCAAGGGTACACCTTGAACACTGAAGCTTTCTTT.

The rearrangement links TRBV7-8 to TRBJ2-1; 10 positions match TRBD2. The CDR3 consists of 15 residues. Germline values: CDR1 SGHVS, CDR2 FQNEAQ. The J segment lost 7 bases and the V segment lost 4 bases, leaving 7 bases of the junction unmatched. This chain's CDR3 is CASSSGPSGGNEQFF. CDR3 nucleotides: TGTGCCAGCAGCTCCGGCCCTAGCGGGGGAAATGAGCAGTTCTTC.

The J gene is TRBJ2-5, the V gene TRBV4-3; maybe TRBD2 (5 bases). CDR1 and CDR2 (germline): LGHNA, YSLEER. The ends were cut back, 5 bases at V and 1 base at J, with 11 bases in the middle. The CDR3 length is 14 residues. The CDR3 DNA follows: TGCGCCAGCAGCAATCGAGGGTTCCAAGAGACCCAGTACTTC. This codes for CASSNRGFQETQYF.

The rearrangement joins TRBV5-1 to TRBJ2-1, with D tentatively TRBD2 (5 bases). V was pared by 3 bases and J by 6 bases, with 16 bases between. The CDR3 runs 15 residues. Germline V gene lookup returns CDR1 SGHRS and CDR2 YFSETQ. The CDR3 here is CASSSGLNRGNEQFF. The CDR3 DNA follows: TGCGCCAGCAGCTCCGGACTCAACCGAGGCAATGAGCAGTTCTTC.